This T cell receptor (beta chain) was profiled in a study of blood T cells in healthy people across ages. With a J-beta primer mix and a sample-barcoded 5' primer, a second PCR ran about 6 to 11 cycles. TCRdb independently ran MiXCR on the 5' RACE reads; one entry per CDR3 protein. The sample lists some 760,000 distinct CDR3 sequences, just under 25% occurring once. The authors drew 8 to 10 milliliters of peripheral blood from each donor. The germline V gene encodes CDR1 LGHNA and CDR2 YSLEER. The CDR3 contains 13 residues. The same sample was also used in a study of T cells of mothers and their children. This second study notes: Mothers gave over 8.5 million TCR beta CDR3 reads each, and children some 3 million each. No clones detected were persistent microchimeric T cell clones.

The sequenced material came from blood. The clonotype originates from a boy between 10 and 17 years old in good health. The rearrangement uses TRBV4-3 and TRBJ2-5; D is perhaps TRBD1 (6 bases). The J call is doubtful: the DNA matches TRBJ2-7 better. CDR3 bases: TGCGCCAGCAGCCAAACCACAGGGAACGAGCAGTACTTC. Amino acid sequence: CASSQTTGNEQYF.